Shown below are 32 T cell receptor beta chains from a single sample sequenced in a study of shared clonotypes between healthy human individuals (dated by TCRdb to 2020 to 2021). The method was the immunoSEQ multiplex PCR assay. TCRdb stores this immuneACCESS table with in-frame sequences only. Part of the clones is absent; in the studies checked, under half of the shortfall reflects unresolved V genes, and no reason is known for the rest. Recorded for this sample are roughly 500,000 clones; 90% to 96% of them occurred a single time. The ten most abundant clones make up 0.06% of the sample. The sample consisted of naive CD4+ T cells sorted from blood. The sample's cell subset or site, from its label and the paper: CD45RA+ positively selected. These TCRs come from a woman in her thirties in good health.

The chain carries TRBV6-5 and TRBJ1-4; no definite D call. V lost 4 bases and J 10 bases, leaving 7 bases between the germline ends. The germline V gene has CDR1 MNHEY and CDR2 SVGAGI. The CDR3 length is 11 residues. This CDR3 reads CASSSLGKLFF. The CDR3 coding sequence is TGTGCCAGCAGTTCCCTTGGAAAACTGTTTTTT.

J is TRBJ1-3 and V is TRBV5-6; 10 bases agree with TRBD1. This CDR3 has 15 residues. The ends lost 4 bases at V and 3 bases at J; junction bases unmatched: 4. Germline lookup yields CDR1 SGHDT and CDR2 YYEEEE. CDR3 sequence: CASSTGQGYGNTIYF. In DNA form, the CDR3 reads TGTGCCAGCAGCACGGGACAGGGGTATGGAAACACCATATATTTT.

This chain links TRBV2 with TRBJ2-7; D is unclear. V shed 2 bases and J shed 7 bases, with 9 bases lying between them. This CDR3 has 12 amino acids. The germline gives CDR1 SNHLY, CDR2 FYNNEI. In DNA form, the CDR3 reads TGTGCCAGCAGTGAAAGGCTGTGGGAGCAGTACTTC. Protein: CASSERLWEQYF.

Only one count was recorded for this clone. This sequence joins TRBV10-2 and TRBJ1-6, with D unclear. Germline values: CDR1 WSHSY, CDR2 SAAADI. V lost 6 bases, J lost 9 bases, and 9 bases lay in between. CDR3 size: 12 residues. DNA of the CDR3: TGCGCCAGCAGGGAGATAGGTTCACCCCTCCACTTT. Its translation is CASREIGSPLHF.

The V and J genes are TRBV29-1 and TRBJ2-2, with 7 bases fitting TRBD1. Trimming took 4 bases from V and 0 from J; bases not matched to a gene: 11. The CDR3 spans 17 residues. The V gene's germline CDR1 is SQVTM and CDR2 ANQGSEA. The CDR3 region has the DNA TGCAGCGTTGTAGGGGTTCTCGGGACAGCGAACACCGGGGAGCTGTTTTTT. Protein product: CSVVGVLGTANTGELFF.

V usage is TRBV2 and J usage is TRBJ2-3; D is unresolved. The V gene lost 8 bases and the J gene lost 0 bases, with 6 bases spanning the gap. Germline V gene lookup returns CDR1 SNHLY and CDR2 FYNNEI. The CDR3 has 12 amino acids. CDR3 region: CASRLSTDTQYF. The CDR3 DNA sequence: TGTGCCAGCCGATTGAGCACAGATACGCAGTATTTT.

V gene TRBV5-4 combines with J gene TRBJ2-3; no clear D. V was trimmed by 4 bases and J by 6 bases, leaving 6 bases between them. Germline CDR1 reads SGHNT; CDR2 reads YYREEE (reference sequence). The CDR3 contains 11 residues. Written as DNA, the CDR3 is TGTGCCAGCAGCCAAACCGATACGCAGTATTTT. Encoded protein: CASSQTDTQYF.

The chain employs TRBV7-8 and TRBJ2-7; 8 bases are shared with TRBD1. The CDR3 runs 14 residues. CDR1 is SGHVS and CDR2 is FQNEAQ in the germline V gene. With 6 bases clipped from V and 1 base from J, the junction kept 5 bases outside the gene matches. The CDR3 loop reads CASRIGQGSYEQYF. The CDR3 region has the DNA TGTGCCAGCAGGATCGGACAGGGTTCCTACGAGCAGTACTTC.

The chain uses TRBV2 and TRBJ1-1, with D hard to call. Trimming removed 6 bases at V and 0 bases at J, with 5 bases between. The CDR3 has 12 residues. The germline V gene has CDR1 SNHLY and CDR2 FYNNEI. CDR3 loop: CASSELNTEAFF. The DNA for the CDR3 is TGTGCCAGCAGCGAACTGAACACTGAAGCTTTCTTT. The variable domain in full, with the rest retrieved from reference TRBV2 and TRBJ1-1, is EPEVTQTPSHQVTQMGQEVILRCVPISNHLYFYWYRQILGQKVEFLVSFYNNEISEKSEIFDDQFSVERPDGSNFTLKIRSTKLEDSAMYFCASSELNTEAFFGQGTRLTVV.

The chain recombines TRBV19 with TRBJ1-5, with D possibly TRBD1 on 5 matching bases. Germline V gene lookup returns CDR1 LNHDA and CDR2 SQIVND (reference sequence). Trimming took 5 bases from V and 5 from J, leaving 22 bases between them. The length of the CDR3 is 17 residues. The CDR3 DNA sequence: TGTGCCAGTAGTCCCCGTCGGAGGGGTGGATCCGATCAGCCCCAGCATTTT. Residues: CASSPRRRGGSDQPQHF.

This rearrangement joins TRBV2 to TRBJ1-2; possible D gene TRBD1, 6 bases. The CDR3 is made up of 14 amino acids. Trimming removed 4 bases at V and 4 bases at J, with 13 bases between. The germline V gene has CDR1 SNHLY and CDR2 FYNNEI. CDR3 coding DNA: TGTGCCAGCAGTGGACAGGCGAAAATCTATGGCTACACCTTC. It specifies CASSGQAKIYGYTF.

The CDR3: CASSPDRGYQETQYF. In nucleotides, the CDR3 is TGTGCCAGCTCACCGGACAGGGGGTACCAAGAGACCCAGTACTTC. The chain has TRBV18 and TRBJ2-5; 10 bases map to TRBD1. Germline CDR1 is KGHSH and CDR2 is LQKENI. After removal of 3 bases from V and 0 bases from J, the junction contained 1 base not matched to a gene. This CDR3 has 15 residues.

The chain has TRBV18 and TRBJ2-2; 10 nucleotides match TRBD2. CDR1 is KGHSH and CDR2 is LQKENI in the germline V gene. This CDR3 contains 15 residues. The junction had 7 bases not matched to a gene; V was cut back by 5 bases and J by 7 bases. Written as DNA, the CDR3 is TGTGCCAGCTCATCTAGCGGGAGCTCGAACGGGGAGCTGTTTTTT. Amino acid sequence: CASSSSGSSNGELFF. The variable domain in full, completed from reference TRBV18 and TRBJ2-2, reads NAGVMQNPRHLVRRRGQEARLRCSPMKGHSHVYWYRQLPEEGLKFMVYLQKENIIDESGMPKERFSAEFPKEGPSILRIQQVVRGDSAAYFCASSSSGSSNGELFFGEGSRLTVL.

In this sample, this clone turned up once. This chain joins TRBV5-1 and TRBJ1-3; 9 bases map to TRBD1. Germline CDR1 is SGHRS and CDR2 is YFSETQ. The CDR3 loop spans 16 amino acids. The V segment lost 4 bases and the J segment 8 bases; nucleotides outside the gene matches: 13. This CDR3 reads CASSVTGGDHGDTIYF. CDR3 DNA sequence: TGCGCCAGCAGCGTTACAGGGGGCGACCACGGGGACACCATATATTTT.

V usage is TRBV15 and J usage is TRBJ2-1, with TRBD2 as a possible D gene (5 bases). The CDR3 consists of 13 residues. V lost 3 bases and J 7 bases, leaving 10 bases between the germline ends. Germline V lookup: CDR1 LNHNV, CDR2 YYDKDF (reference sequence). CDR3 sequence: CATSRALGNEQFF. The CDR3 DNA follows: TGTGCCACCAGCAGGGCACTAGGGAATGAGCAGTTCTTC. Drawing the rest from reference TRBV15 and TRBJ2-1, the complete variable domain is DAMVIQNPRYQVTQFGKPVTLSCSQTLNHNVMYWYQQKSSQAPKLLFHYYDKDFNNEADTPDNFQSRRPNTSFCFLDIRSPGLGDTAMYLCATSRALGNEQFFGPGTRLTVL.

This chain links TRBV5-4 with TRBJ2-7; TRBD1 matches at 10 bases. V trimming: 3 bases; J trimming: 6 bases; junction bases outside the gene matches: 9. The germline V gene encodes CDR1 SGHNT and CDR2 YYREEE (reference sequence). This CDR3 spans 15 amino acids. In DNA, the CDR3 is TGTGCCAGCAGCTCGCTCCCGGGACAGGGGCGCGAGCAGTACTTC. Its translation: CASSSLPGQGREQYF.

V gene TRBV18 combines with J gene TRBJ1-2; the D is unclear. In germline, CDR1 is KGHSH, CDR2 LQKENI. The CDR3 length is 15 residues. V dropped 2 bases and J dropped 5 bases, with 15 bases sitting between them. In DNA form, the CDR3 reads TGTGCCAGCTCACCAGGGGTCGGGGAGACATATGGCTACACCTTC. Protein sequence: CASSPGVGETYGYTF.

The V gene is TRBV11-2, the J gene TRBJ2-1; 9 nucleotides align to TRBD2. The ends lost 4 bases at V and 3 bases at J; junction bases unmatched: 4. This CDR3 has 15 residues. Germline V gives CDR1 SGHAT, CDR2 FQNNGV. CDR3 sequence reads: CASSWGLAVYNEQFF. The DNA of the CDR3 is TGTGCCAGCAGCTGGGGACTAGCAGTCTACAATGAGCAGTTCTTC.

The chain carries TRBV6-1 and TRBJ2-7; 8 bases fit TRBD1. Trimming removed 6 bases from V and 1 base from J; junction bases left unmatched: 5. Germline V lookup: CDR1 MNHNS, CDR2 SASEGT. CDR3 size: 14 residues. The CDR3 here is CASSPGQESYEQYF. The DNA of the CDR3 is TGTGCCAGCAGCCCGGGACAGGAGTCCTACGAGCAGTACTTC.

V gene TRBV28 combines with J gene TRBJ2-7; TRBD1 is a possible D gene (6 bases). Trimming took 8 bases from V and 3 from J, leaving 17 bases between them. CDR1 is MDHEN, CDR2 SYDVKM, per germline. The CDR3 is 14 amino acids. The CDR3 region is CASDPGDTFYEQYF. The CDR3 DNA is TGTGCCAGCGATCCAGGGGACACCTTCTACGAGCAGTACTTC. The full variable domain, with the rest looked up from reference TRBV28 and TRBJ2-7, is DVKVTQSSRYLVKRTGEKVFLECVQDMDHENMFWYRQDPGLGLRLIYFSYDVKMKEKGDIPEGYSVSREKKERFSLILESASTNQTSMYLCASDPGDTFYEQYFGPGTRLTVT.

The rearrangement links TRBV7-9 to TRBJ2-1, with 10 bases fitting TRBD2. There are 18 residues in the CDR3. The germline V gene encodes CDR1 SEHNR and CDR2 FQNEAQ (reference sequence). V lost 5 bases and J lost 0; bases outside the gene matches: 10. CDR3 nucleotide sequence: TGTGCCAGCAGCCCCGGGACTAGCGCTCCAGGCTCCTACAATGAGCAGTTCTTC. This gives the protein CASSPGTSAPGSYNEQFF.

The chain links TRBV4-1 to TRBJ2-7; 10 bases agree with TRBD1. J lost 3 bases, V lost 4 bases, and 12 bases had no gene match. The CDR3 has 17 residues. Per germline, CDR1 MGHRA and CDR2 YSYEKL. Here the CDR3 reads CASSPPLSRTGGYEQYF. The CDR3 region has the DNA TGCGCCAGCAGCCCTCCATTGAGTAGGACAGGGGGCTACGAGCAGTACTTC.

In DNA form, the CDR3 reads TGTGCCAGCAGCCCACGCATTGGACTAGCGGTAACCAATACGCAGTATTTT. It codes for CASSPRIGLAVTNTQYF. The rearrangement joins TRBV9 to TRBJ2-3; 10 nucleotides match TRBD2. V trimming: 4 bases; J trimming: 7 bases; junction bases outside the gene matches: 15. CDR3 length: 17 amino acids. Per germline, CDR1 SGDLS and CDR2 YYNGEE.

This clone was counted between two and nine times. V is TRBV5-4 and J is TRBJ1-1, with D possibly matching TRBD1 (6 bases). Germline lookup yields CDR1 SGHNT and CDR2 YYREEE (reference sequence). V was shortened by 7 bases and J by 6 bases, with 19 bases between the two germline ends. CDR3 size: 14 residues. The CDR3 DNA follows: TGTGCCAGCGCTCGAAGTTACAGGGATGCTGAAGCTTTCTTT. Translated: CASARSYRDAEAFF. The whole variable domain, filled in from reference TRBV5-4 and TRBJ1-1, reads ETGVTQSPTHLIKTRGQQVTLRCSSQSGHNTVSWYQQALGQGPQFIFQYYREEENGRGNFPPRFSGLQFPNYSSELNVNALELDDSALYLCASARSYRDAEAFFGQGTRLTVV.

The rearrangement joins TRBV4-1 to TRBJ1-1; no clear D gene. The V gene's germline CDR1 is MGHRA and CDR2 YSYEKL. Between the trimmed V and J ends, which lost 1 base and 8 bases, there was a span of 11 bases. The CDR3 has 13 residues. CDR3 amino acids: CASSQVGPREAFF. The CDR3 nucleotides read TGCGCCAGCAGCCAAGTGGGCCCTCGCGAAGCTTTCTTT.

V and J are TRBV10-1 and TRBJ2-3; TRBD2 agrees at 8 bases. Germline CDR1 reads WNHNN; CDR2 reads SYGVQD (reference sequence). With V trimmed by 2 bases and J by 3 bases, 1 base remained unmatched. The CDR3 totals 14 residues. As DNA, the CDR3 is TGCGCCAGCAGTGAGACTAGCGGTACAGATACGCAGTATTTT. Protein product: CASSETSGTDTQYF.

V gene TRBV4-1 combines with J gene TRBJ1-6, with 9 positions matching TRBD1. CDR1 is MGHRA and CDR2 is YSYEKL in the germline V gene. This CDR3 spans 15 amino acids. V trimming: 3 bases; J trimming: 5 bases; junction bases outside the gene matches: 2. CDR3 DNA: TGCGCCAGCAGCCATGGGACAGGGAATAATTCACCCCTCCACTTT. Its protein is CASSHGTGNNSPLHF.

This chain uses TRBV5-1 with TRBJ2-1, with 12 nucleotides matching TRBD2. CDR3 length: 13 amino acids. V shed 7 bases, J shed 6 bases, and the junction held 2 bases outside the gene matches. The germline V gene has CDR1 SGHRS and CDR2 YFSETQ. The CDR3 region has the DNA TGCGCCAGCGTACTAGCGGGGGGCAATGAGCAGTTCTTC. Its translation is CASVLAGGNEQFF.

The rearrangement joins TRBV18 to TRBJ1-5; unclear D gene. The CDR3 extends over 13 amino acids. The germline V gene encodes CDR1 KGHSH and CDR2 LQKENI. V lost 3 bases and J lost 5, with 8 bases in between. CDR3 bases: TGTGCCAGCTCACCGAGGTCGGATCAGCCCCAGCATTTT. Translated: CASSPRSDQPQHF.

CDR3 nucleotides: TGTGCCAGCTCACCACGCAGGGATAATTCACCCCTCCACTTT. Its translation is CASSPRRDNSPLHF. The V call is TRBV18, the J call TRBJ1-6, with D tentatively TRBD1 (5 bases). Looked up from germline, CDR1 is KGHSH and CDR2 is LQKENI. The CDR3 consists of 14 residues. The V end was cut by 1 base, the J end by 5 bases, with 6 bases between.

The chain employs TRBV28 and TRBJ2-7, with 9 bases matching TRBD1. Germline assignment: CDR1 MDHEN and CDR2 SYDVKM. The V and J ends lost 5 bases and 1 base, in that order; junction bases with no gene match: 9. The CDR3 runs 16 residues. In DNA form, the CDR3 reads TGTGCCAGCAGTCCCCTAACCGGGACAGGGTCCTACGAGCAGTACTTC. As protein: CASSPLTGTGSYEQYF.

This rearrangement joins TRBV5-1 to TRBJ2-5; D is uncertain. The ends were cut back, 0 bases at V and 3 bases at J, with 6 bases in the middle. The CDR3 covers 13 residues. CDR1 is SGHRS, CDR2 YFSETQ, per germline. The CDR3 loop reads CASSLGAKETQYF. The DNA of the CDR3 is TGCGCCAGCAGCTTGGGGGCGAAAGAGACCCAGTACTTC. Complete variable domain (other parts from reference TRBV5-1 and TRBJ2-5): KAGVTQTPRYLIKTRGQQVTLSCSPISGHRSVSWYQQTPGQGLQFLFEYFSETQRNKGNFPGRFSGRQFSNSRSEMNVSTLELGDSALYLCASSLGAKETQYFGPGTRLLVL.